A single sample gave rise to the 15 T cell receptor beta chains below, sequenced in a study of shared clonotypes between healthy human individuals. The protocol was immunoSEQ multiplex PCR, while the TCRdb copy is restricted to in-frame clones and leaves out a portion. The sample contains about 490,000 clones, about 78% of which appear only once. The sample taken for sequencing was PBMCs. These receptors came from a woman in her thirties or forties in good health. Some clones in this sample may be carry-over from other donors' samples.

A few counts support this clone. This CDR3 fails to terminate in the conserved phenylalanine or tryptophan, so it likely reflects a read error. The limits of the CDR3 on the DNA are not certain, so only TCRdb's listed CDR3 is given. The chain combines TRBV10-2 with TRBJ1-4. Germline V gene data show CDR1 as WSHSY and CDR2 as SAAADI. From its first to its last residue, the CDR3 has 8 amino acids. The CDR3 is CASSRTAR.

This clone came up once. This chain links TRBV10-1 with TRBJ2-2, with D perhaps matching TRBD1 (5 bases). CDR3 length: 15 residues. Germline CDR1 WNHNN, CDR2 SYGVQD (reference sequence). The ends were cut back, 4 bases at V and 3 bases at J, with 12 bases in the middle. CDR3 sequence reads: CASSVRGADTGELFF. CDR3 sequence (DNA): TGCGCCAGCAGTGTTAGGGGCGCGGACACCGGGGAGCTGTTTTTT.

CDR3 nucleotide sequence: TGTGCCTGGAGTTTGACAGGTTCGGGCACAGATACGCAGTATTTT. Residues: CAWSLTGSGTDTQYF. The chain links TRBV30 to TRBJ2-3, with a possible D match to TRBD1 (6 bases). The CDR3 has 15 residues. Germline V lookup: CDR1 GTSNPN, CDR2 SVGIG (reference sequence). V was clipped by 2 bases and J by 1 base, with 13 bases between them.

The chain recombines TRBV11-2 with TRBJ2-4; TRBD1 or TRBD2 may be the D gene (5 bases each). Germline loops: CDR1 SGHAT, CDR2 FQNNGV. The CDR3 covers 14 residues. The V gene lost 2 bases and the J gene lost 10 bases, with 15 bases spanning the gap. The CDR3 nucleotides are TGTGCCAGCAGCTTATCCGGGACGCCCCAGATTCAGTACTTC. Translation gives CASSLSGTPQIQYF.

The rearrangement joins TRBV7-3 to TRBJ2-5, with D hard to call. Germline V gene sequence: CDR1 SGHTA, CDR2 FQGTGA. Trimming stripped 3 bases from V and 0 bases from J, with 11 bases between. This CDR3 comprises 15 residues. CDR3 sequence reads: CASSFGLAYQETQYF. The CDR3, as DNA: TGTGCCAGCAGCTTTGGTTTGGCCTACCAAGAGACCCAGTACTTC.

This clone is a singleton in its sample. This sequence joins TRBV2 and TRBJ1-2; TRBD1 is a possible D gene (5 bases). Germline lookup yields CDR1 SNHLY and CDR2 FYNNEI. The ends were cut back, 3 bases at V and 5 bases at J, with 10 bases in the middle. This CDR3 has 13 amino acids. CDR3 residues: CASSEGVGYGYTF. The CDR3 DNA sequence: TGTGCCAGCAGTGAGGGGGTGGGGTATGGCTACACCTTC.

The J gene is TRBJ2-1, the V gene TRBV18, with 8 nucleotides matching TRBD2. The CDR3 extends over 16 amino acids. Germline V gene data show CDR1 as KGHSH and CDR2 as LQKENI. After removal of 0 bases from V and 6 bases from J, the junction contained 7 bases not matched to a gene. The CDR3 reads CASSPPRGRKPNEQFF. CDR3 DNA: TGTGCCAGCTCACCACCCCGCGGGAGGAAACCCAATGAGCAGTTCTTC.

The chain has TRBV30 and TRBJ1-1; 7 nucleotides agree with TRBD1. The junction had 4 bases not matched to a gene; V was cut back by 3 bases and J by 0 bases. The CDR3 runs 14 residues. CDR1 and CDR2 (germline): GTSNPN, SVGIG (reference sequence). CDR3 sequence reads: CAWSGQAMNTEAFF. CDR3 DNA sequence: TGTGCCTGGAGCGGACAGGCGATGAACACTGAAGCTTTCTTT.

This chain connects TRBV4-1 to TRBJ1-1; TRBD1 aligns across 7 bases. CDR1 is MGHRA, CDR2 YSYEKL, per germline. The CDR3 sequence is 14 residues long. V dropped 1 base and J dropped 3; count of bases not matched to a gene: 2. CDR3 in DNA: TGCGCCAGCAGCCAAGGACAGGGAGACACTGAAGCTTTCTTT. This gives the protein CASSQGQGDTEAFF.

A single count supports this clone. V and J are TRBV7-2 and TRBJ2-2, with TRBD2 identical over 11 bases. The CDR3 totals 15 residues. V lost 3 bases to trimming and J lost 6 bases; unmatched junction nucleotides: 3. Germline-derived CDR1 and CDR2 are SGHTA and FQGNSA. The CDR3, as DNA: TGTGCCAGCAGCTTTAGCGGGAGGGTCGCCGGGGAGCTGTTTTTT. Translating it yields CASSFSGRVAGELFF.

This chain links TRBV7-6 with TRBJ2-7; 8 bases map to TRBD2. Trimming at V came to 1 base and at J to 2 bases, leaving 1 base not matched to a gene. Germline-derived CDR1 and CDR2 are SGHVS and FNYEAQ. This CDR3 region has 14 residues. The CDR3 bases are TGTGCCAGCAGCTTAGGGGGACTAGCCTACGAGCAGTACTTC. This sequence encodes CASSLGGLAYEQYF.

The J gene is TRBJ1-2, the V gene TRBV5-6; no reliable D call. This CDR3 has 12 amino acids. Per germline, CDR1 SGHDT and CDR2 YYEEEE. Trimming removed 8 bases from V and 0 bases from J, with 8 bases in between. CDR3 DNA sequence: TGTGCCAGTACCGGACCTAACTATGGCTACACCTTC. The encoded protein is CASTGPNYGYTF.

The rearrangement links TRBV29-1 to TRBJ1-3; D not resolved. This CDR3 has 12 residues. Germline loops: CDR1 SQVTM, CDR2 ANQGSEA. The V gene lost 5 bases and the J gene lost 2 bases, with 7 bases spanning the gap. CDR3 region: CSVTRAGNTIYF. CDR3 DNA: TGCAGCGTTACAAGGGCTGGAAACACCATATATTTT.

The chain carries TRBV6-1 and TRBJ2-3; 14 bases map to TRBD2. The V segment lost 7 bases and the J segment 4 bases; nucleotides outside the gene matches: 1. The CDR3 is 14 amino acids. The germline V gene has CDR1 MNHNS and CDR2 SASEGT. CDR3 loop: CASMTSGRADTQYF. CDR3 bases: TGTGCCAGCATGACTAGCGGGAGGGCAGATACGCAGTATTTT.

The sample holds one count of this clone. V gene TRBV7-8 combines with J gene TRBJ2-7; weak D call: TRBD2 (5 bases). The last part of the DNA fits TRBJ2-5 better; the J call may be wrong. In germline, CDR1 is SGHVS, CDR2 FQNEAQ. The CDR3 consists of 16 residues. CDR3 in DNA: TGTGCCAGCAGCTTATTGAGGGCCCTGTGGCAAGAGACCCAGTACTTC. Its protein product is CASSLLRALWQETQYF.